This T cell receptor beta chain came from a study of CD8 T cells in ankylosing spondylitis. Quantitative 5'-RACE was performed with molecular barcodes, and it yielded the TCR beta libraries. TCRdb used MiXCR to reprocess the 5' RACE reads, holding one entry per CDR3 protein. Of roughly 370,000 distinct CDR3 sequences in the sample, 20% to 25% were seen once. Findings of the study overall: Disease-associated clones were CD8+ and fairly uncommon in peripheral blood. As reported, disease-linked clones showed significant enrichment in matched ankylosing spondylitis synovial fluid. Typical of ankylosing spondylitis blood, it appeared, was a TCR beta motif of 7 or 8 highly homologous variants.

This clonotype showed up just a few times. Its antigen is as yet unknown. Sample: blood, either unsorted or a sorted T cell fraction (not recorded which). The source of this sequence is a male donor with ankylosing spondylitis.

In nucleotides, the CDR3 is TGTGCCAGCTCCGGACAGTACTCCTACGAGCAGTACTTC. Amino acids: CASSGQYSYEQYF. The chain recombines TRBV2 with TRBJ2-7, with D perhaps matching TRBD1 (6 bases). The CDR3 is made up of 13 amino acids. V was pared by 8 bases and J by 0 bases, with 11 bases between. The V gene's germline CDR1 is SNHLY and CDR2 FYNNEI.